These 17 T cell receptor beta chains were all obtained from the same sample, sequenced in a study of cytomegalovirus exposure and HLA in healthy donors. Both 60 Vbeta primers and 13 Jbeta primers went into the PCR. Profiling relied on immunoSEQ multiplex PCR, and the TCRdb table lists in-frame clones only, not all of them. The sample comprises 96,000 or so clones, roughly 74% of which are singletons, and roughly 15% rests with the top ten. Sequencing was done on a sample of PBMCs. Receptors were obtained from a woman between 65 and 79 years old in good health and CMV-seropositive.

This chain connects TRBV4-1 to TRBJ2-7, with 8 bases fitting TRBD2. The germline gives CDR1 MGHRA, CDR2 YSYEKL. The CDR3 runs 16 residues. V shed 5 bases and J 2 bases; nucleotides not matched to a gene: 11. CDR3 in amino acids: CASSGILRGRTYEQYF. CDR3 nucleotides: TGCGCCAGCAGCGGTATCCTTCGCGGGAGGACCTACGAGCAGTACTTC.

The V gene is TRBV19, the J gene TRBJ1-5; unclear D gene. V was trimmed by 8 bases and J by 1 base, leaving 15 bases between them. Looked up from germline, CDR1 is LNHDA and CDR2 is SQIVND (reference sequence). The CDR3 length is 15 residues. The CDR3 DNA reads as TGTGCCAGTGCGGGAGGGTTCAGGAGCAATCAGCCCCAGCATTTT. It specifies CASAGGFRSNQPQHF.

CDR3 bases: TGTGCCAGCAGGACCGGGGGGGTTAGCAATCAGCCCCAGCATTTT. This sequence encodes CASRTGGVSNQPQHF. The chain uses TRBV28 and TRBJ1-5; D possibly corresponds to TRBD1 (5 bases). This CDR3 region has 15 residues. CDR1 and CDR2 from the germline V gene are MDHEN and SYDVKM. V lost 6 bases and J lost 0, with 12 bases in between.

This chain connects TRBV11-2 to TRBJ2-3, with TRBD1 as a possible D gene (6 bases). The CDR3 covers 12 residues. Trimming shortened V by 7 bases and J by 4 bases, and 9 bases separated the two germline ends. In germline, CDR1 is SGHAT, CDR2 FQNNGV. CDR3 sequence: CASTEGADTQYF. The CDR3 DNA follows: TGTGCCAGCACCGAGGGGGCAGATACGCAGTATTTT.

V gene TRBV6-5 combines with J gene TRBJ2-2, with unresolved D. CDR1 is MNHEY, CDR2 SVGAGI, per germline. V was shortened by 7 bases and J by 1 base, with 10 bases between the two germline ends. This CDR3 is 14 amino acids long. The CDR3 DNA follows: TGTGCCAGCACGGAGACCCAGAACACCGGGGAGCTGTTTTTT. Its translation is CASTETQNTGELFF.

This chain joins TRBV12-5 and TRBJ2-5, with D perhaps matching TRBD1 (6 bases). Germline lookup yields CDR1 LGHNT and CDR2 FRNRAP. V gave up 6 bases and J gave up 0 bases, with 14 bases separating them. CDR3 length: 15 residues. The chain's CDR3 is CASGRDTSYQETQYF. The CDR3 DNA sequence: TGTGCTAGTGGCCGGGACACCTCGTACCAAGAGACCCAGTACTTC. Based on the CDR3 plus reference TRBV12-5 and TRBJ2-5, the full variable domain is DARVTQTPRHKVTEMGQEVTMRCQPILGHNTVFWYRQTMMQGLELLAYFRNRAPLDDSGMPKDRFSAEMPDATLATLKIQPSEPRDSAVYFCASGRDTSYQETQYFGPGTRLLVL.

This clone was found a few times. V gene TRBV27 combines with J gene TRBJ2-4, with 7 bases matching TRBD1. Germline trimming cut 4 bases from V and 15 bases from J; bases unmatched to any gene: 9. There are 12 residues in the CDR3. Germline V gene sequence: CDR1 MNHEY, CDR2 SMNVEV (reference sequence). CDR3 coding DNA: TGTGCCAGCAGTTCACGAACAGGGGTCGGGTACTTC. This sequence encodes CASSSRTGVGYF.

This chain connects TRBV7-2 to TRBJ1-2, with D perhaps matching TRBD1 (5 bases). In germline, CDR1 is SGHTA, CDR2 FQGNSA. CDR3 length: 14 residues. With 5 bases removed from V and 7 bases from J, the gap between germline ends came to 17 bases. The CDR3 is CASSHDSQVGGYTF. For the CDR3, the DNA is TGTGCCAGCAGCCATGACAGTCAAGTAGGTGGCTACACCTTC. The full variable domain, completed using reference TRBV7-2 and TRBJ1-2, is GAGVSQSPSNKVTEKGKDVELRCDPISGHTALYWYRQSLGQGLEFLIYFQGNSAPDKSGLPSDRFSAERTGGSVSTLTIQRTQQEDSAVYLCASSHDSQVGGYTFGSGTRLTVV.

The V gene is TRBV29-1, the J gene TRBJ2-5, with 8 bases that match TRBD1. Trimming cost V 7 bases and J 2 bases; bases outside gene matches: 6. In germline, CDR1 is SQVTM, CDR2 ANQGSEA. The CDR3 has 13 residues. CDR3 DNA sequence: TGCAGCGCCCCCGGGACAGGTCAAGAGACCCAGTACTTC. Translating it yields CSAPGTGQETQYF. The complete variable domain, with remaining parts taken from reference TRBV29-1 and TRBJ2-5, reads SAVISQKPSRDICQRGTSLTIQCQVDSQVTMMFWYRQQPGQSLTLIATANQGSEATYESGFVIDKFPISRPNLTFSTLTVSNMSPEDSSIYLCSAPGTGQETQYFGPGTRLLVL.

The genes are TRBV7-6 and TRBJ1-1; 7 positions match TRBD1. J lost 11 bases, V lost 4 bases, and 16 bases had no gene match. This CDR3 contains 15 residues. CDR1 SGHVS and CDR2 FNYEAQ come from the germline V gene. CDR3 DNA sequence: TGTGCCAGCAGCTCCGCTCCCGGACAGGCGCCTTGGGCTTTCTTT. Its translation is CASSSAPGQAPWAFF.

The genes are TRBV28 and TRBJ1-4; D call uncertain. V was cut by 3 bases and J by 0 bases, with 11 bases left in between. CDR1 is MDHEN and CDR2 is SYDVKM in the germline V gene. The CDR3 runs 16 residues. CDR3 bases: TGTGCCAGCAGTTTGGGCAGACCGGCAACTAATGAAAAACTGTTTTTT. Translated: CASSLGRPATNEKLFF. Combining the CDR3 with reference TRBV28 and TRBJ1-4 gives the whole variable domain DVKVTQSSRYLVKRTGEKVFLECVQDMDHENMFWYRQDPGLGLRLIYFSYDVKMKEKGDIPEGYSVSREKKERFSLILESASTNQTSMYLCASSLGRPATNEKLFFGSGTQLSVL.

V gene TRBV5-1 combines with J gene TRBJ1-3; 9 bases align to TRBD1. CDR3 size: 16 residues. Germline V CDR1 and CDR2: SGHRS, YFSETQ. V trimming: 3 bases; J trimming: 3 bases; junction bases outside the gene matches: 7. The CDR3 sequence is CASSSTGTGYGNTIYF. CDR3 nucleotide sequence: TGCGCCAGCAGCTCGACCGGGACAGGGTATGGAAACACCATATATTTT.

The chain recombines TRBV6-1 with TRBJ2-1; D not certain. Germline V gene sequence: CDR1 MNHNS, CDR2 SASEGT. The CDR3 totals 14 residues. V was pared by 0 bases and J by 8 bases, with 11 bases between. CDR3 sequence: CASSEAQAGYEQFF. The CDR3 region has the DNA TGTGCCAGCAGTGAAGCGCAGGCTGGCTATGAGCAGTTCTTC.

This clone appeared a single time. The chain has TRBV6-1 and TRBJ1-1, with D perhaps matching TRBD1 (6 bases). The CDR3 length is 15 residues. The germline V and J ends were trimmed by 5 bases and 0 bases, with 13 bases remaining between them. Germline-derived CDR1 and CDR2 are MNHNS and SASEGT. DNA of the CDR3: TGTGCCAGCAGTCGCGGACAGACCATGAACACTGAAGCTTTCTTT. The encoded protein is CASSRGQTMNTEAFF.

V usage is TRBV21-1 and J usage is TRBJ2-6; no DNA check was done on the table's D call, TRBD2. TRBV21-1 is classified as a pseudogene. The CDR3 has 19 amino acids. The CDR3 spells CASSKGGDPSALGANVLTF. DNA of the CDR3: TGTGCCAGCAGCAAGGGGGGGGACCCTAGTGCCCTTGGGGCCAACGTCCTGACTTTC.

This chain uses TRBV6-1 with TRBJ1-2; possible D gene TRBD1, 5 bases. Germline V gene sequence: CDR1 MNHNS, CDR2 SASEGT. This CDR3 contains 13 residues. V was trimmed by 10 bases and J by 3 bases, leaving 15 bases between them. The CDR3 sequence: CATKQGIDYGYTF. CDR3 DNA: TGTGCCACCAAGCAGGGTATTGACTATGGCTACACCTTC.

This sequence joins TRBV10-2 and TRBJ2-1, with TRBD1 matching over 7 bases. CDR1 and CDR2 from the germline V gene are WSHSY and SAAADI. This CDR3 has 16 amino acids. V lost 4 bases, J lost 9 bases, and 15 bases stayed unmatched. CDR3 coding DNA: TGCGCCAGCAGTGGAGGGACAGACCCCCTACATGGTGAGCAGTTCTTC. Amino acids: CASSGGTDPLHGEQFF.